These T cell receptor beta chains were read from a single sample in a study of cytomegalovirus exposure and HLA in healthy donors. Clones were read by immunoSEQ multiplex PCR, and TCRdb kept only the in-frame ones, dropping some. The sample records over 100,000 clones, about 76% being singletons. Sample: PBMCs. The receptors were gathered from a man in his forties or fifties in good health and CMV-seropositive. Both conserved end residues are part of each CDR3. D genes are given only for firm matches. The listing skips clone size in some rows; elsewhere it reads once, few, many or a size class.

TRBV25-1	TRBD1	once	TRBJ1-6	TGTGCCAGCAGTAAGAGACAGGGCCCTGATTCACCCCTCCACTTT	CASSKRQGPDSPLHF
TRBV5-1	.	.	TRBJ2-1	TGCGCCAGCAGCCCGGGGGACAGCGCATACAATGAGCAGTTCTTC	CASSPGDSAYNEQFF
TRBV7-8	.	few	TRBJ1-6	TGTGCCAGCAGCCGTGACAGTCCTTATAATTCACCCCTCCACTTT	CASSRDSPYNSPLHF
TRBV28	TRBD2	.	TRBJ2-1	TGTGCCAGCCGAAAGCGGGAGGACTACAATGAGCAGTTCTTC	CASRKREDYNEQFF
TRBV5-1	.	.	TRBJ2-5	TGCGCCAGCAGCTTGGAGTTTGAGGCTCAGTACTTC	CASSLEFEAQYF
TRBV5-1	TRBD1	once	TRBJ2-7	TGCGCCAGCAGCTTTGGCCCGACAGGGAATACTTACGAGCAGTACTTC	CASSFGPTGNTYEQYF
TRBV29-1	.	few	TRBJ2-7	TGCAGCGGGTCACAGGAGAGCTCCTACGAGCAGTACTTC	CSGSQESSYEQYF
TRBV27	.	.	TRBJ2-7	TGTGCCAGCAGTTTAAAGGCCAGGGGCTTCCACGAGCAGTACTTC	CASSLKARGFHEQYF
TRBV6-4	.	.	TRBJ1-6	TGTGCCAGCAGTGACTCCTCTCAAGGAGGGCTTAATTCACCCCTCCACTTT	CASSDSSQGGLNSPLHF
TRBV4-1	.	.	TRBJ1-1	TGCGCCAGCAGCCAAAATGGGCAGTCTCGGACTGAAGCTTTCTTT	CASSQNGQSRTEAFF
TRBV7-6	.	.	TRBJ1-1	TGTGCCAGCAGTCCGGGGGGGAACACTGAAGCTTTCTTT	CASSPGGNTEAFF
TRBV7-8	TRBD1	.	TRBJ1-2	TGTGCCAGCAGCTTACTAGGGACAGGGGGTGGCTACACCTTC	CASSLLGTGGGYTF
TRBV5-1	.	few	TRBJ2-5	TGCGCCAGCAGTCGTGCGGGGCGGGAGACCCAGTACTTC	CASSRAGRETQYF
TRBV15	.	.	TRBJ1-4	TGTGCCACCAGCAGAGGGACCGCGGGGGAAAAACTGTTTTTT	CATSRGTAGEKLFF
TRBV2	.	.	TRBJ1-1	TGTGCCACCGGAGGGGCCCGTACTGAAGCTTTCTTT	CATGGARTEAFF
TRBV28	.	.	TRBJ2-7	TGTGCCAGCAGTTTACCGGGGTCCCACTACGAGCAGTACTTC	CASSLPGSHYEQYF
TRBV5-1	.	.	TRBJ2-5	TGCGCCAGCAGCGAAAGAGCGGGCGGGTCCTCAGAGACCCAGTACTTC	CASSERAGGSSETQYF
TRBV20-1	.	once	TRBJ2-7	TGCAGTGCTCCCCTAGTTGACGAGCAGTACTTC	CSAPLVDEQYF
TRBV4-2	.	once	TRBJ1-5	TGTGCCAGCAGCCCGACAGGCTTTTGGAGCAATCAGCCCCAGCATTTT	CASSPTGFWSNQPQHF
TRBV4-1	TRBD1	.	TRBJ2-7	TGCGCCAGCAGCCAAGTTGAGGGCAGGGGGATCGGTAGCTCCTACGAGCAGTACTTC	CASSQVEGRGIGSSYEQYF
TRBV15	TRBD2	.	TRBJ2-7	TGTGCCACCAGCAGAGGATCGGGGGGGACCTACGAGCAGTACTTC	CATSRGSGGTYEQYF
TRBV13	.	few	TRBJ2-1	TGTGCCAGCAGCCTAGGAGATCCCTGGCGGGGAGACTACAATGAGCAGTTCTTC	CASSLGDPWRGDYNEQFF
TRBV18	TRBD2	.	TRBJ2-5	TGTGCCAGCTCACCAACCGGGACTAGTTCGACAGAGACCCAGTACTTC	CASSPTGTSSTETQYF
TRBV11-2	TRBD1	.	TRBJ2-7	TGTGCCAGCAGCTCCTACAGAGGGGGCGATCCTCACGAGCAGTACTTC	CASSSYRGGDPHEQYF
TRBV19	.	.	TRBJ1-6	TGTGCCAGTAGTATTCAGGTCCCCAATTCACCCCTCCACTTT	CASSIQVPNSPLHF
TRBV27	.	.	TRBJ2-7	TGTGCCAGCAGAGATGGAGTTTACCCCTACGAGCAGTACTTC	CASRDGVYPYEQYF
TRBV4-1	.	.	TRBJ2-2	TGCGCCAGCAGCCAGGCAGGCCGACACACCGGGGAGCTGTTTTTT	CASSQAGRHTGELFF
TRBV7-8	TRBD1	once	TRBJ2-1	TGTGCCAGCAGCTCCAGGGACAGCTATTACAATGAGCAGTTCTTC	CASSSRDSYYNEQFF
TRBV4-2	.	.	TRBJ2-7	TGTGCCAGCAGCCAAGATAAGGGGCGATCCTACGAGCAGTACTTC	CASSQDKGRSYEQYF
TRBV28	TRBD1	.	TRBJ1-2	TGTGCCAGCAGTTTGGCAGGGGGCCCCTATGGCTACACCTTC	CASSLAGGPYGYTF
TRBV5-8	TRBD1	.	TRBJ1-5	TGTGCCAGCAGGGGACAGGCTAATAGCAATCAGCCCCAGCATTTT	CASRGQANSNQPQHF
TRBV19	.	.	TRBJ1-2	TGTGCCAGTAGGGGGACAAGGTTTAACTATGGCTACACCTTC	CASRGTRFNYGYTF
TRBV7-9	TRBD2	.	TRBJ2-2	TGTTCCAGCAGCACCGGGACTAGCGCGGGCGGGGAGCTGTTTTTT	CSSSTGTSAGGELFF
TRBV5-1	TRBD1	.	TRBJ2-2	TGCGCCAGCAGTTTTCTTCCGGGACAGGGACGCGCGAACACCGGGGAGCTGTTTTTT	CASSFLPGQGRANTGELFF
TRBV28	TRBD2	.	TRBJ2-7	TGTGCCAGCACGGGCGGGAGGGCCTACGAGCAGTACTTC	CASTGGRAYEQYF
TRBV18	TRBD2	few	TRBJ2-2	TGTGCCAGCTCCCTAGCGGGGGCATGGACCGGGGAGCTGTTTTTT	CASSLAGAWTGELFF